This record covers a single T cell receptor beta chain. V shed 3 bases and J 6 bases; nucleotides not matched to a gene: 7. Germline V CDR1 and CDR2: MGHRA, YSYEKL. This CDR3 contains 15 residues. This sample is part of a study of cytomegalovirus exposure and HLA in healthy donors. Some clones are missing from TCRdb's copy, which holds only in-frame ones; the method was immunoSEQ multiplex PCR. The sample lists over 120,000 clones; about 94% were seen once. The sample taken for sequencing was PBMCs. This sequence joins TRBV4-1 and TRBJ2-7; TRBD1 matches at 11 bases. This clonotype originated in a man between 18 and 35 years old in good health and CMV-seropositive. The CDR3, as DNA: TGCGCCAGCAGCCACCCGGGACAGGGGGTTCGCGAGCAGTACTTC. Its translation: CASSHPGQGVREQYF.